The T cell receptor (delta chain) described here comes from a study of gamma-delta T cells after stem cell transplantation. TCRdb reprocessed the RT-PCR reads using CATT. The sample yields 2,800 or so delta-chain clones, 3% to 4% seen once. By sample fraction, this clone is medium-sized. In the same sample, other DNA sequences code for this CDR3. Specimen: gamma-delta T cells. The TCR was taken from a human donor. It is not recorded whose cells these are; they may come from a transplant donor.

CDR3 coding DNA: TGTGCCTGTGACGAGTTTAATCTACTGGGCGATAAACTCATCTTT. Its translation: CACDEFNLLGDKLIF. This chain uses TRDV2 with TRDJ1; a possible D gene is TRDD3 (6 bases). Trimming removed 3 bases from V and 4 bases from J, with 17 bases in between. This CDR3 comprises 15 residues. Germline lookup yields CDR1 GEAIGNYY and CDR2 EKD.